The entry below describes one TCR beta chain. What it recognizes is unknown. Germline is not matched at one junction end, which may reflect a read error. The sample comes from a study of shared clonotypes between healthy human individuals. Study in general: Per donor, three plates held CD4 naive cells, three held CD4 memory, two held CD8 naive and one held CD8 memory. The study, taken as a whole, reports: Sorted-subset sequencing, rarefaction showed, was incomplete despite large depth.

Looked up from germline, CDR1 is LNHDA and CDR2 is SQIVND (reference sequence). This CDR3 spans 14 amino acids. Measured with immunoSEQ multiplex PCR; TCRdb has only the in-frame clones, and not every one. The data contain 2 million to 2.5 million clones, 80% to 95% of them singletons. V gene TRBV19 combines with J gene TRBJ2-1; D possibly corresponds to TRBD2 (6 bases). Material for sequencing was naive CD4+ T cells from PBMCs. Specified subset: CD45RA+ positively selected. The sequence was obtained from a young man in good health. Some clones in this sample may be carry-over from other donors' samples. The CDR3: CASSMAGTNDEQFF. CDR3 nucleotides: TGCGCCAGTAGTATGGCGGGAACCAACGATGAGCAGTTCTTC. The variable domain in full, with the rest retrieved from reference TRBV19 and TRBJ2-1, is DGGITQSPKYLFRKEGQNVTLSCEQNLNHDAMYWYRQDPGQGLRLIYYSQIVNDFQKGDIAEGYSVSREKKESFPLTVTSAQKNPTAFYLCASSMAGTNDEQFFGPGTRLTVL.